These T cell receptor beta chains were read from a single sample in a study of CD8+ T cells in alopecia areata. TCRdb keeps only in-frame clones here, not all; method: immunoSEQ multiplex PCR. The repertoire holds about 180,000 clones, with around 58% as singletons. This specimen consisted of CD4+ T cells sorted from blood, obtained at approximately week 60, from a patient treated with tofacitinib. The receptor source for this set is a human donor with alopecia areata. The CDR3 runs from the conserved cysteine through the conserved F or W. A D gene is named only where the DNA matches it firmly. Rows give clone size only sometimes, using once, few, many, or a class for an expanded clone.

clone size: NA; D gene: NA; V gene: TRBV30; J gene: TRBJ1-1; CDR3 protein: CAWSKGRWNTEAFF; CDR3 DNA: TGTGCCTGGAGCAAGGGACGGTGGAACACTGAAGCTTTCTTT
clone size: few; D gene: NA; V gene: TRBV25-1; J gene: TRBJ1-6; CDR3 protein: CASSELTGSNSPLHF; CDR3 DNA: TGTGCCAGCAGTGAATTAACGGGTAGCAATTCACCCCTCCACTTT
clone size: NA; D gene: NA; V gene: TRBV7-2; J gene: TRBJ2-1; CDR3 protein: CASSLRQGQNEQFF; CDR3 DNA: TGTGCCAGCAGCTTAAGGCAGGGTCAGAATGAGCAGTTCTTC
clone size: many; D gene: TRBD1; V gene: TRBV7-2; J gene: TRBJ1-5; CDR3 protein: CASSPSGTGGRQPQHF; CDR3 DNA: TGTGCCAGCAGCCCGTCCGGGACAGGGGGCCGGCAGCCCCAGCATTTT
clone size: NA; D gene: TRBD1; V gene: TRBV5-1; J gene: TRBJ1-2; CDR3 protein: CASSMEGQDNGYTF; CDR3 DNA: TGCGCCAGCAGTATGGAAGGACAGGATAATGGCTACACCTTC
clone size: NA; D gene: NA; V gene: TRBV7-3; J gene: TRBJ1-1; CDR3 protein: CASSLTGLGTEAFF; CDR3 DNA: TGTGCCAGCAGCTTAACAGGACTGGGCACTGAAGCTTTCTTT
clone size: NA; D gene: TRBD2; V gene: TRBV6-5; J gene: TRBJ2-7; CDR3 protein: CASRRTSGDSYEQYF; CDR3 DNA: TGTGCCAGCAGGCGAACTAGCGGTGACTCCTACGAGCAGTACTTC
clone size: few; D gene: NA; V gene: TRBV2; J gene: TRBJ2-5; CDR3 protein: CASSSRGSVKTQYF; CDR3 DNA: TGTGCCAGCAGTAGCAGAGGGAGCGTGAAGACCCAGTACTTC
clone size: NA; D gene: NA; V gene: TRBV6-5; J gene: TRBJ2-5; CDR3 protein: CASSYVGGAETQYF; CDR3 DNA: TGTGCCAGCAGTTATGTCGGCGGGGCCGAGACCCAGTACTTC
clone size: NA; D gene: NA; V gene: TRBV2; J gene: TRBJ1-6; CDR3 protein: CASSDKGSYSPLHF; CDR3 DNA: TGTGCCAGCAGTGATAAGGGTTCCTATTCACCCCTCCACTTT
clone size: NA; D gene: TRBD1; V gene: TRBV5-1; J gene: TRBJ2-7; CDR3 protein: CASSFGQGGKSYEQYF; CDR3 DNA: TGCGCCAGCAGCTTCGGACAGGGCGGTAAGTCCTACGAGCAGTACTTC
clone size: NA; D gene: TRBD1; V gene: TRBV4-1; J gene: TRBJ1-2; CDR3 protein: CASSLGQANYGYTF; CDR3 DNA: TGCGCCAGCAGCCTTGGACAGGCAAACTATGGCTACACCTTC
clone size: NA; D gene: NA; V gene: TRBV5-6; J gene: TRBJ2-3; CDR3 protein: CASSWGGAGVRADTQYF; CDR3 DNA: TGTGCCAGCAGCTGGGGCGGGGCAGGTGTTCGCGCAGATACGCAGTATTTT
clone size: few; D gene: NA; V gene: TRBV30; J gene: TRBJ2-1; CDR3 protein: CAWSGQVNTEQFF; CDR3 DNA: TGTGCCTGGAGTGGACAGGTCAATACTGAGCAGTTCTTC
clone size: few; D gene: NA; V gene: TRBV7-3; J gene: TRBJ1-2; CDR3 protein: CASSPQQGVGYGYTF; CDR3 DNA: TGTGCCAGCAGCCCTCAACAGGGAGTTGGCTATGGCTACACCTTC
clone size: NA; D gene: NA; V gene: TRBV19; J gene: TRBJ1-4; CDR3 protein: CASSEQGPSGEKLFF; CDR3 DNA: TGTGCCAGTAGCGAACAGGGTCCCTCCGGTGAAAAACTGTTTTTT
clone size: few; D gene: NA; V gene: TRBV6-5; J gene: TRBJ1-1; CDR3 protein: CASRLQGMNTEAFF; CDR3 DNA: TGTGCCAGCAGACTACAGGGCATGAACACTGAAGCTTTCTTT
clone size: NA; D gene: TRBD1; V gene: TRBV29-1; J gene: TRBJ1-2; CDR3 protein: CSVEFGDRGNYGYTF; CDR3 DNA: TGCAGCGTTGAATTTGGTGACAGGGGTAACTATGGCTACACCTTC
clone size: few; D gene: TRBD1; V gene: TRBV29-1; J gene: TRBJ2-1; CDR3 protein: CSVIPRDREGGNEQFF; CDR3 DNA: TGCAGCGTTATCCCCAGGGACAGGGAAGGAGGCAATGAGCAGTTCTTC
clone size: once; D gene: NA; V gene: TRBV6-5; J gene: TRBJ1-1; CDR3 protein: CASSYKQGPLGAEAFF; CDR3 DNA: TGTGCCAGCAGTTACAAACAGGGACCGCTGGGGGCTGAAGCTTTCTTT
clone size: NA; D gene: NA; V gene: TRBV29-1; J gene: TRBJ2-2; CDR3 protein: CSVRVTNTGELFF; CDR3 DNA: TGCAGCGTAAGAGTTACGAACACCGGGGAGCTGTTTTTT
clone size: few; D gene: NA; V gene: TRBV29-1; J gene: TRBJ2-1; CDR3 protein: CSVGQADEQFF; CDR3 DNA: TGCAGCGTTGGTCAGGCGGATGAGCAGTTCTTC
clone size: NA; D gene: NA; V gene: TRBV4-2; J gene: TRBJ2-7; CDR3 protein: CASSQGSGQGYEQYF; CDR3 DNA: TGTGCCAGCAGCCAAGGGTCGGGGCAGGGGTACGAGCAGTACTTC
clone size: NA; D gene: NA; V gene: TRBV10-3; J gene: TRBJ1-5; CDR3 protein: CATLGSRTSNQPQHF; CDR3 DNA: TGTGCCACTCTGGGCTCGCGGACTTCCAATCAGCCCCAGCATTTT
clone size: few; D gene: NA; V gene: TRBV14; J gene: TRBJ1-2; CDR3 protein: CASSQDRRGGSYGYTF; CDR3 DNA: TGTGCCAGCAGCCAAGATCGACGGGGTGGCTCCTATGGCTACACCTTC
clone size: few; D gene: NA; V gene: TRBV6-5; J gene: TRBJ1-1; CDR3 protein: CASSPGNPLFF; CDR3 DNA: TGTGCCAGCAGCCCGGGAAATCCCCTTTTCTTT
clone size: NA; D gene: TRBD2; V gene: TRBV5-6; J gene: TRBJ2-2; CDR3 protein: CASSPGGPTGELFF; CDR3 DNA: TGTGCCAGCAGCCCGGGGGGGCCGACCGGGGAGCTGTTTTTT
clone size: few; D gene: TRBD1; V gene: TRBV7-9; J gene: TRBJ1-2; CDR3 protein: CASTLRDRDYGYTF; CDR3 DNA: TGTGCCAGCACCCTACGGGACAGGGACTATGGCTACACCTTC
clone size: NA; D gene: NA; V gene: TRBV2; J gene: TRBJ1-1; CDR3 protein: CASRARVHTTEAFF; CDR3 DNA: TGTGCCAGCAGGGCCCGGGTGCACACAACTGAAGCTTTCTTT
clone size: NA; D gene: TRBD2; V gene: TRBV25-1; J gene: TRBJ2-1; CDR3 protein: CASSGLEFPNEQFF; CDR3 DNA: TGTGCCAGCTCGGGACTAGAGTTCCCCAATGAGCAGTTCTTC
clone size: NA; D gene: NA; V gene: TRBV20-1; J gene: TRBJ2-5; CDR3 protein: CSARVGETQYF; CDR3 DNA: TGCAGTGCTAGGGTGGGAGAGACCCAGTACTTC
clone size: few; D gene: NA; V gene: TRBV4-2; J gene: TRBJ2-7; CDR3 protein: CASSQVGRGTGPNEQYF; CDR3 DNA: TGTGCCAGCAGCCAAGTGGGGAGGGGGACAGGCCCCAACGAGCAGTACTTC
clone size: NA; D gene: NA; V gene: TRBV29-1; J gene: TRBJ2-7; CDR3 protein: CSVEQTVHEQYF; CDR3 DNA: TGCAGCGTTGAGCAAACAGTCCACGAGCAGTACTTC
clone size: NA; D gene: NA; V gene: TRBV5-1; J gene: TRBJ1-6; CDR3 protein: CASSLVGSYNSPLHF; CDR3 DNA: TGCGCCAGCAGCTTGGTGGGTTCCTATAATTCACCCCTCCACTTT
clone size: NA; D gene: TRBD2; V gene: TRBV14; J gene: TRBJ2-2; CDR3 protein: CASSQGAGTGELFF; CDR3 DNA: TGTGCCAGCAGCCAAGGAGCGGGGACCGGGGAGCTGTTTTTT
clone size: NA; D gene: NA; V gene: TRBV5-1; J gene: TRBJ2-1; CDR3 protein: CASSLAGPNEQFF; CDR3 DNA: TGCGCCAGCAGCTTGGCGGGGCCCAATGAGCAGTTCTTC
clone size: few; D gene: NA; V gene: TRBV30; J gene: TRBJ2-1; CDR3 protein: CAWSVSGRGSYNEQFF; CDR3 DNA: TGTGCCTGGAGTGTGAGCGGAAGGGGGTCCTACAATGAGCAGTTCTTC
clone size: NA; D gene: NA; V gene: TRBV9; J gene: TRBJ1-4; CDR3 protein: CASSVAAGSHSEKLFF; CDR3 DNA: TGTGCCAGCAGCGTAGCCGCAGGGAGCCATAGTGAAAAACTGTTTTTT
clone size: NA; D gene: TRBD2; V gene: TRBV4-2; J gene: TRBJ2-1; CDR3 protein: CASSQDSRSASGGGEQFF; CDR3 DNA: TGTGCCAGCAGCCAAGATTCTCGTAGTGCTAGCGGGGGAGGTGAGCAGTTCTTC
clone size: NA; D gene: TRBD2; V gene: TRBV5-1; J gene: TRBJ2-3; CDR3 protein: CASSSSGGALDTQYF; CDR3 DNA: TGCGCCAGCAGCTCGAGCGGGGGGGCGTTAGATACGCAGTATTTT
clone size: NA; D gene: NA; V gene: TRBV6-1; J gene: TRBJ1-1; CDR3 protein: CASSEPRLTEAFF; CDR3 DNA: TGTGCCAGCAGTGAACCCAGGCTAACTGAAGCTTTCTTT
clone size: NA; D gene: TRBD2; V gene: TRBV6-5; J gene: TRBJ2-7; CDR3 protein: CASSYGSSGAYYEQYF; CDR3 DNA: TGTGCCAGCAGTTACGGTTCTAGCGGGGCCTACTACGAGCAGTACTTC
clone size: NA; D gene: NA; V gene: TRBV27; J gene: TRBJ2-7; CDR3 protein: CASSSLTGRAVYEQYF; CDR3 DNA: TGTGCCAGCAGTTCACTCACCGGACGGGCCGTCTACGAGCAGTACTTC
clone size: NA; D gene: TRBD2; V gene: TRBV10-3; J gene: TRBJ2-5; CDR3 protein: CAISASGVETQYF; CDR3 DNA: TGTGCCATCAGTGCTAGCGGGGTAGAGACCCAGTACTTC
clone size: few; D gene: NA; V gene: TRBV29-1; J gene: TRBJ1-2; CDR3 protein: CSVEAPGRRAGYGYTF; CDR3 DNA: TGCAGCGTTGAGGCCCCGGGCCGTCGGGCCGGCTATGGCTACACCTTC
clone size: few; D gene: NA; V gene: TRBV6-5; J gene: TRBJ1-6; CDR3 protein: CASSRTVNNSPLHF; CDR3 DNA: TGTGCCAGCAGTAGGACAGTAAACAATTCACCCCTCCACTTT
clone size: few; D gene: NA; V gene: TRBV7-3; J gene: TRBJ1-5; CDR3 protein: CASSRRGQPQHF; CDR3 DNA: TGTGCCAGCAGCCGCCGGGGTCAGCCCCAGCATTTT
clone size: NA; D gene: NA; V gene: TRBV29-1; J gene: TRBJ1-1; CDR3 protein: CSATTELNTEAFF; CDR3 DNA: TGCAGCGCTACGACTGAGCTCAACACTGAAGCTTTCTTT
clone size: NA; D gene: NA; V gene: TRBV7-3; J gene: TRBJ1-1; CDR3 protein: CASSVTGPNTEAFF; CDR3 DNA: TGTGCCAGCAGCGTCACAGGGCCCAACACTGAAGCTTTCTTT
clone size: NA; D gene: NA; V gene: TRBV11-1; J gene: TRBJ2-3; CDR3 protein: CASSNFGGLTDTQYF; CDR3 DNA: TGTGCCAGCAGCAACTTCGGGGGTTTAACAGATACGCAGTATTTT
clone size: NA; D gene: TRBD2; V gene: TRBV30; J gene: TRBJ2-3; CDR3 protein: CAWSEAGGFGTQYF; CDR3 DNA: TGTGCCTGGAGTGAGGCGGGGGGGTTTGGTACGCAGTATTTT
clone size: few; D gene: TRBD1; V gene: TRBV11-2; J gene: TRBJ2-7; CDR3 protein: CASSTAGQGIYEQYF; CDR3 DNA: TGTGCCAGCAGCACCGCGGGACAGGGGATTTACGAGCAGTACTTC
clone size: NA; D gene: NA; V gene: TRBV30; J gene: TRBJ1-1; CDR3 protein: CAWRPRGGKTEAFF; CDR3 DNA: TGTGCCTGGAGGCCTAGGGGAGGGAAAACTGAAGCTTTCTTT
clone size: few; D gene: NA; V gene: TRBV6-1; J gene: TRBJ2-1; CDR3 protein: CASTTGRERWEQFF; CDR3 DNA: TGTGCCAGCACCACAGGACGTGAAAGGTGGGAGCAGTTCTTC
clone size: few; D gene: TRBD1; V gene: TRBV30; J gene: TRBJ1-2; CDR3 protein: CAWSVQGNDRSTF; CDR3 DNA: TGTGCCTGGAGTGTACAGGGGAATGATCGTAGCACCTTC
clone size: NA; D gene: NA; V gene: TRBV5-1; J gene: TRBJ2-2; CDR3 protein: CASSLEPNTGELFF; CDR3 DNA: TGCGCCAGCAGCTTGGAACCGAACACCGGGGAGCTGTTTTTT
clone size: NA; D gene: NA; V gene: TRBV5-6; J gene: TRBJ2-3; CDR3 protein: CASSFGRTDTQYF; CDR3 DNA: TGTGCCAGCAGCTTTGGGAGGACAGATACGCAGTATTTT